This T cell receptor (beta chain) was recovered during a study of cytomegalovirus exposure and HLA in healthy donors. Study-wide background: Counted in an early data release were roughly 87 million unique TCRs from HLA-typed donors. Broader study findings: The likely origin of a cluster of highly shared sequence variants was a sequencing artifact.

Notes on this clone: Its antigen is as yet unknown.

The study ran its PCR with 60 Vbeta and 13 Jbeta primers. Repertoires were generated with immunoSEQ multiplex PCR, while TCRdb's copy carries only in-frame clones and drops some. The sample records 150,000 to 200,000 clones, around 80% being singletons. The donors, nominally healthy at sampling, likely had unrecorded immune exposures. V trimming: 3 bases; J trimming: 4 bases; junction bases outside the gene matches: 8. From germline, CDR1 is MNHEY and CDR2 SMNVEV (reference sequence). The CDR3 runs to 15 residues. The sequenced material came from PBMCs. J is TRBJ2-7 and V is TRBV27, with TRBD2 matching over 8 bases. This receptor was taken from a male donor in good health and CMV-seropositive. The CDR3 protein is CASSFPRAGEYEQYF. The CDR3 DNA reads TGTGCCAGCAGTTTCCCCCGAGCGGGAGAGTACGAGCAGTACTTC.